These 30 T cell receptor beta chains were all obtained from the same sample, sequenced in a study of blood T cell repertoires in COVID-19. The protocol was immunoSEQ multiplex PCR, while the TCRdb copy is restricted to in-frame clones and leaves out a portion. The sample contains over 60,000 clones, 70% to 90% of which appear only once. The sample taken for sequencing was peripheral blood. The receptors stem from a man aged 65 to 85 with active or convalescent COVID-19.

This CDR3 is CASSLAGTGVTEAFF. The CDR3 DNA reads as TGTGCCAGCAGTTTAGCCGGGACAGGAGTCACTGAAGCTTTCTTT. The V gene is TRBV28, the J gene TRBJ1-1; TRBD1 matches at 8 bases. This CDR3 contains 15 residues. Germline V lookup: CDR1 MDHEN, CDR2 SYDVKM. J was trimmed by 4 bases and V by 2 bases; bases with no gene match: 6.

The chain is built from TRBV10-3 and TRBJ1-2; 7 nucleotides align to TRBD1. The CDR3 sequence is 14 residues long. The V segment lost 4 bases and the J segment 1 base; nucleotides outside the gene matches: 3. In germline, CDR1 is ENHRY, CDR2 SYGVKD. The CDR3 loop reads CAISGGTVNYGYTF. CDR3 nucleotide sequence: TGTGCCATCAGTGGAGGGACAGTTAACTATGGCTACACCTTC.

The chain combines TRBV27 with TRBJ1-5, with TRBD1 identical over 7 bases. The V segment lost 6 bases and the J segment 1 base; nucleotides outside the gene matches: 3. CDR1 and CDR2 from the germline V gene are MNHEY and SMNVEV (reference sequence). This CDR3 is built from 14 residues. The chain's CDR3 is CASRRGGSNQPQHF. The CDR3 bases are TGTGCCAGCAGGAGAGGGGGCAGCAATCAGCCCCAGCATTTT.

The V and J genes are TRBV28 and TRBJ1-2, with 12 bases lining up with TRBD1. CDR3 size: 15 residues. The junction had 7 bases not matched to a gene; V was cut back by 4 bases and J by 7 bases. Germline CDR1 is MDHEN and CDR2 is SYDVKM. The CDR3 spells CASSSPGQGAAGYTF. As DNA, the CDR3 is TGTGCCAGCAGTTCTCCGGGACAGGGGGCGGCTGGCTACACCTTC.

The V and J genes are TRBV6-1 and TRBJ1-2; D remains unclear. Per germline, CDR1 MNHNS and CDR2 SASEGT. The ends were cut back, 3 bases at V and 5 bases at J, with 7 bases in the middle. The CDR3 loop spans 12 amino acids. The DNA for the CDR3 is TGTGCCAGCAGTGAGGGAGGGTATGGCTACACCTTC. Translation gives CASSEGGYGYTF.

This chain joins TRBV11-3 and TRBJ2-2; D remains ambiguous. CDR1 is SGHNT, CDR2 YENEEA, per germline. V was clipped by 3 bases and J by 1 base, with 6 bases between them. The CDR3 runs 14 residues. The CDR3 DNA reads as TGTGCCAGCAGCTTGGCAGGGAACACCGGGGAGCTGTTTTTT. Translation gives CASSLAGNTGELFF.

The chain is built from TRBV5-6 and TRBJ1-1; D gene ambiguous. The CDR3 contains 14 residues. Trimming removed 0 bases at V and 5 bases at J, with 11 bases between. Germline V gives CDR1 SGHDT, CDR2 YYEEEE. In nucleotides, the CDR3 is TGTGCCAGCAGCTTGGACTGGTCGCGGACTGAAGCTTTCTTT. This encodes CASSLDWSRTEAFF.

The chain employs TRBV9 and TRBJ2-5; D perhaps matches TRBD1 (6 bases). The CDR3 is 14 residues long. With 2 bases removed from V and 2 bases from J, the gap between germline ends came to 10 bases. Germline V CDR1 and CDR2: SGDLS, YYNGEE. The CDR3 is CASSVGTTQETQYF. CDR3 nucleotides: TGTGCCAGCAGCGTCGGGACAACTCAAGAGACCCAGTACTTC.

This rearrangement joins TRBV4-2 to TRBJ2-1, with 11 bases matching TRBD2. Unmatched junction bases numbered 4, after V lost 1 base and J lost 8 bases. This CDR3 has 15 residues. Germline V gene data show CDR1 as LGHNA and CDR2 as YNFKEQ. In DNA form, the CDR3 reads TGTGCCAGCAGCCAAGGACTAGCGGGAAGGTATGAGCAGTTCTTC. Its protein product is CASSQGLAGRYEQFF.

This chain links TRBV29-1 with TRBJ1-1; D unclear. Trimming left V 4 bases short and J 1 base short, with 13 bases between. The germline V gene encodes CDR1 SQVTM and CDR2 ANQGSEA. The CDR3 totals 14 residues. CDR3 loop: CSVVTFLTNTEAFF. CDR3 DNA sequence: TGCAGCGTTGTCACTTTCTTAACGAACACTGAAGCTTTCTTT. The full variable domain, in which reference TRBV29-1 and TRBJ1-1 provide the parts outside the CDR3, is SAVISQKPSRDICQRGTSLTIQCQVDSQVTMMFWYRQQPGQSLTLIATANQGSEATYESGFVIDKFPISRPNLTFSTLTVSNMSPEDSSIYLCSVVTFLTNTEAFFGQGTRLTVV.

The chain carries TRBV11-3 and TRBJ2-1, with D possibly matching TRBD2 (5 bases). The V gene lost 8 bases and the J gene lost 11 bases, with 16 bases spanning the gap. This CDR3 spans 12 amino acids. Germline V gene lookup returns CDR1 SGHNT and CDR2 YENEEA. The CDR3 here is CASPPPGGQQFF. The CDR3 DNA reads as TGTGCCAGCCCCCCTCCGGGCGGGCAGCAGTTCTTC.

The chain is built from TRBV29-1 and TRBJ2-5, with TRBD2 identical over 7 bases. The germline gives CDR1 SQVTM, CDR2 ANQGSEA. The J segment lost 2 bases and the V segment lost 3 bases, leaving 3 bases of the junction unmatched. There are 13 residues in the CDR3. In nucleotides, the CDR3 is TGCAGCGTTGAGTCTAGCGGACAAGAGACCCAGTACTTC. This encodes CSVESSGQETQYF. Full variable domain (outside the CDR3, taken from reference TRBV29-1 and TRBJ2-5): SAVISQKPSRDICQRGTSLTIQCQVDSQVTMMFWYRQQPGQSLTLIATANQGSEATYESGFVIDKFPISRPNLTFSTLTVSNMSPEDSSIYLCSVESSGQETQYFGPGTRLLVL.

The CDR3 nucleotides are TGTGCCAGCAGTTTATCCGCGGGAGTCCTTTACAATGAGCAGTTCTTC. It specifies CASSLSAGVLYNEQFF. V gene TRBV27 combines with J gene TRBJ2-1; TRBD2 matches at 7 bases. The length of the CDR3 is 16 residues. Germline lookup yields CDR1 MNHEY and CDR2 SMNVEV (reference sequence). The trim removed 0 bases at V and 4 bases at J, leaving 6 bases unmatched.

The chain has TRBV10-3 and TRBJ1-5; 8 bases match TRBD1. The V gene's germline CDR1 is ENHRY and CDR2 SYGVKD. J was trimmed by 4 bases and V by 2 bases; bases with no gene match: 7. This CDR3 has 16 residues. This CDR3 reads CAISEDRGLWNQPQHF. The CDR3 DNA reads as TGTGCCATCAGTGAGGACAGGGGTTTGTGGAATCAGCCCCAGCATTTT.

The chain carries TRBV5-1 and TRBJ1-1; TRBD1 agrees at 7 bases. This CDR3 spans 14 amino acids. After removal of 4 bases from V and 5 bases from J, the junction contained 8 bases not matched to a gene. Germline V CDR1 and CDR2: SGHRS, YFSETQ. CDR3 DNA sequence: TGCGCCAGCAGCGCCGGACAGGAAAGAACTGAAGCTTTCTTT. Amino acid sequence: CASSAGQERTEAFF.

In this sample, this clone turned up once. V gene TRBV6-5 combines with J gene TRBJ2-2, with TRBD2 matching 12 bases. CDR1 is MNHEY, CDR2 SVGAGI, per germline. This CDR3 is 13 amino acids long. V lost 8 bases to trimming and J lost 6 bases; unmatched junction nucleotides: 1. The DNA for the CDR3 is TGTGCCAGCGGACTAGCGGGATCCGGGGAGCTGTTTTTT. Translated: CASGLAGSGELFF.

This clone came up many times. The chain has TRBV28 and TRBJ1-2; weak D call: TRBD1 (5 bases). Germline-derived CDR1 and CDR2 are MDHEN and SYDVKM. V was cut by 3 bases and J by 4 bases, with 15 bases left in between. CDR3 length: 15 residues. CDR3 sequence: CASSFGQGPFYGYTF. CDR3 DNA: TGTGCCAGCAGTTTCGGGCAGGGCCCATTCTATGGCTACACCTTC.

The rearrangement joins TRBV20-1 to TRBJ1-2, with D perhaps TRBD1 (5 bases). Trimming took off 1 base at V and 7 bases at J, with 7 bases between the two ends. This CDR3 region has 11 residues. The germline gives CDR1 DFQATT, CDR2 SNEGSKA (reference sequence). As DNA, the CDR3 is TGCAGTGCTAGAGTGGGGGGTGGCTACACCTTC. Residues: CSARVGGGYTF.

This chain uses TRBV4-1 with TRBJ2-5; TRBD2 might be the D (6 bases). The CDR3 covers 15 residues. The germline V and J ends were trimmed by 1 base and 4 bases, with 13 bases remaining between them. Germline V lookup: CDR1 MGHRA, CDR2 YSYEKL. The DNA of the CDR3 is TGCGCCAGCAGCCAAGGACACGGGAGCCGAGAGACCCAGTACTTC. It codes for CASSQGHGSRETQYF.

The chain couples TRBV7-3 to TRBJ2-3; 8 nucleotides agree with TRBD1. CDR1 is SGHTA, CDR2 FQGTGA, per germline. Germline trimming cut 4 bases from V and 4 bases from J; bases unmatched to any gene: 7. This CDR3 is 15 amino acids long. The CDR3 sequence: CASSYRTGQADTQYF. In DNA, the CDR3 is TGTGCCAGCAGCTACAGGACAGGGCAAGCAGATACGCAGTATTTT.

The V and J genes are TRBV5-1 and TRBJ1-4; unclear D gene. The CDR3 length is 15 residues. V gave up 3 bases and J gave up 2 bases, with 11 bases separating them. Looked up from germline, CDR1 is SGHRS and CDR2 is YFSETQ. The CDR3 DNA reads as TGCGCCAGCAGCTATCAATCGGGGACTAATGAAAAACTGTTTTTT. It is translated as CASSYQSGTNEKLFF.

Turning to this clone: The sample carries other DNA sequences with the same CDR3. The CDR3 DNA is TGTGCCAGCAGAGGCACAGTGAACACTGAAGCTTTCTTT. Its translation: CASRGTVNTEAFF. V usage is TRBV28 and J usage is TRBJ1-1; D ambiguous. The germline V gene has CDR1 MDHEN and CDR2 SYDVKM. With 6 bases removed from V and 0 bases from J, the gap between germline ends came to 8 bases. The CDR3 contains 13 residues.

The chain has TRBV5-6 and TRBJ1-5; D not certain. The CDR3 extends over 13 amino acids. V was trimmed by 0 bases and J by 4 bases, leaving 5 bases between them. Germline lookup yields CDR1 SGHDT and CDR2 YYEEEE. This CDR3 reads CASSLELNQPQHF. The CDR3 DNA reads TGTGCCAGCAGCTTGGAACTAAATCAGCCCCAGCATTTT.

The chain carries TRBV20-1 and TRBJ1-1; D is ambiguous. Germline-derived CDR1 and CDR2 are DFQATT and SNEGSKA (reference sequence). The CDR3 totals 11 residues. The V and J ends lost 7 bases and 4 bases respectively, with 10 bases between them. The CDR3 loop is CSGVPGTEAFF. The CDR3 DNA reads as TGCAGTGGGGTGCCGGGCACTGAAGCTTTCTTT.

The V gene is TRBV7-2, the J gene TRBJ2-3, with 10 bases that match TRBD2. Germline V gene data show CDR1 as SGHTA and CDR2 as FQGNSA. This CDR3 region has 16 residues. The J segment lost 6 bases and the V segment lost 5 bases, leaving 11 bases of the junction unmatched. The CDR3: CASSPRTSGHLDTQYF. The CDR3 DNA reads TGTGCCAGCAGCCCCCGGACTAGCGGCCACTTGGATACGCAGTATTTT.

This CDR3 reads CASSGRGGTNEKLFF. Here the CDR3 DNA reads TGTGCCAGTAGTGGCAGGGGCGGAACTAATGAAAAACTGTTTTTT. The gene calls are TRBV19 and TRBJ1-4, with a tentative D call TRBD1 (6 bases). The V gene lost 5 bases and the J gene lost 1 base, with 11 bases spanning the gap. The CDR3 spans 15 residues. Per germline, CDR1 LNHDA and CDR2 SQIVND (reference sequence).

The V and J genes are TRBV6-4 and TRBJ2-5; 10 bases agree with TRBD2. This CDR3 comprises 16 residues. Looked up from germline, CDR1 is MRHNA and CDR2 is SNTAGT. The ends lost 3 bases at V and 3 bases at J; junction bases unmatched: 7. The CDR3 nucleotides read TGTGCCAGCAGTGAGTCAGCGGGAGGGTCCGAAGAGACCCAGTACTTC. It yields the protein CASSESAGGSEETQYF.

The genes are TRBV30 and TRBJ2-7, with 11 bases that match TRBD2. The length of the CDR3 is 13 residues. The germline CDR1 and CDR2 sequences are GTSNPN and SVGIG (reference sequence). CDR3 sequence (DNA): TGTGCACTGAGGGGGACTAGCGGATACGAGCAGTACTTC. Its protein product is CALRGTSGYEQYF.

The J gene is TRBJ1-2, the V gene TRBV7-9, with 8 bases fitting TRBD1. The CDR3 totals 17 residues. After removal of 1 base from V and 4 bases from J, the junction contained 11 bases not matched to a gene. Germline assignment: CDR1 SEHNR and CDR2 FQNEAQ (reference sequence). For the CDR3, the DNA is TGTGCCAGCAGCTTAGATTATGGGGCGACAGGGGCCTATGGCTACACCTTC. Its protein is CASSLDYGATGAYGYTF.

The V call is TRBV3-1 (or the pseudogene TRBV3-2), the J call TRBJ2-1, with 8 bases fitting TRBD2. Germline lookup yields CDR1 LGHDT and CDR2 YNNKEL (reference sequence). The CDR3 is 13 amino acids. V shed 1 base and J 12 bases; nucleotides not matched to a gene: 5. The CDR3 DNA follows: TGTGCCAGCAGCCAAGGGGAGACTAGCGCGCAGTTCTTC. Residues: CASSQGETSAQFF.